This entry concerns a single T cell receptor beta chain. Germline and junction disagree at one end, which may indicate a read error. The repertoire was sequenced with immunoSEQ multiplex PCR; TCRdb's copy has only in-frame clones and lacks some. Among almost 35,000 clones listed, 90% were seen once. The entry originates in a study of T cell changes during pregnancy in multiple sclerosis. CDR3 length: 15 amino acids. Germline V CDR1 and CDR2: GTSNPN, SVGIG (reference sequence). The receptor comes from a female donor with multiple sclerosis, enrolled in a pregnancy study. The specimen comprised CD8+ T cells from peripheral blood mononuclear cells, sampled before pregnancy. The genes are TRBV30 and TRBJ1-5, with D possibly TRBD1 on 5 matching bases. The CDR3 reads CAWGVPWTTHQPQHF. In DNA, the CDR3 is TGTGCCTGGGGTGTACCCTGGACAACTCATCAGCCCCAGCATTTT.